This entry lists 2 T cell receptor beta chains sequenced from one sample in a study of CD8+CD57+ T cells in acquired aplastic anemia. Genomic DNA templated the TCR beta VDJ and CDR3 profiling. Via MiXCR, TCRdb re-called the reads, giving one row per CDR3 protein. The table records roughly 130,000 distinct CDR3 sequences, 48% of them present only once. What was sequenced was sorted CD4+, CD8+, or CD8+CD57+ T cells (not recorded which) from PBMCs. All receptors come from a human donor in good health, serving as a control.

The CDR3 DNA is TGCAGCGTTAGAACGGGACAGGGCGCCTACAATGAGCAGTTCTTC. Translation gives CSVRTGQGAYNEQFF. The V and J genes are TRBV29-1 and TRBJ2-1; 9 bases map to TRBD1. This CDR3 has 15 amino acids. With V trimmed by 5 bases and J by 2 bases, 7 bases remained unmatched. Germline CDR1 is SQVTM and CDR2 is ANQGSEA.

The table lists this clonotype with many counts. J is TRBJ1-2 and V is TRBV14; D might be TRBD1 (5 bases). Trimming cost V 0 bases and J 8 bases, with 13 bases left between them. CDR3 length: 14 residues. Germline V lookup: CDR1 SGHDN, CDR2 FVKESK. The CDR3 region has the DNA TGTGCCAGCAGCCAAGATCTTCAGTGGGGGGGCTACACCTTC. It specifies CASSQDLQWGGYTF.